A single sample is the source of the 20 T cell receptor beta chains below, sequenced in a study of PD-1 blockade in classical Hodgkin lymphoma (dated by TCRdb to the early 2020s). The library was built by means of the immunoSEQ multiplex PCR assay. The table comes from immuneACCESS by way of TCRdb, which keeps in-frame sequences with V and J called. Part of the clones is missing from these tables; in studies checked, under half for an unresolved V gene and the rest for unknown reasons. The sample records approximately 41,000 clones, about 77% of which are singletons. The top ten constitute 13% of the sample. Interpreted using the paper, the time point label stands for: cycle 1 day 1 (C1D1), immediately before nivolumab initiation. Relapse after autologous stem cell transplantation had occurred in all trial patients, and cohorts A, B and C were distinguished by prior brentuximab vedotin exposure.

Sequencing was performed on peripheral blood mononuclear cells (PBMCs), taken at baseline. These receptors all stem from a human donor with classical Hodgkin lymphoma.

The chain is built from TRBV4-3 and TRBJ2-5; 7 bases line up with TRBD2. The CDR3 contains 13 residues. With V trimmed by 4 bases and J by 4 bases, 3 bases remained unmatched. The germline gives CDR1 LGHNA, CDR2 YSLEER. CDR3 sequence reads: CASSLREGETQYF. CDR3 nucleotide sequence: TGCGCCAGCAGCCTCAGGGAGGGAGAGACCCAGTACTTC.

The sample holds one count of this clone. The chain employs TRBV19 and TRBJ2-5; TRBD1 or TRBD2 may be the D gene (5 bases each). CDR1 LNHDA and CDR2 SQIVND come from the germline V gene (reference sequence). Trimming stripped 8 bases from V and 9 bases from J, with 16 bases between. This CDR3 region has 12 residues. This CDR3 is CASAGEGWAQYF. The CDR3, as DNA: TGTGCCAGTGCCGGAGAGGGGTGGGCCCAGTACTTC.

This clone was seen a handful of times. This chain uses TRBV4-1 with TRBJ1-2; TRBD1 matches at 9 bases. The CDR3 sequence is 17 residues long. Trimming at V came to 4 bases and at J to 4 bases, leaving 13 bases not matched to a gene. The germline V gene has CDR1 MGHRA and CDR2 YSYEKL. CDR3 protein: CASSLTGGAEGSYGYTF. CDR3 bases: TGCGCCAGCAGCCTTACAGGGGGCGCCGAAGGCAGCTATGGCTACACCTTC.

The V gene is TRBV5-4, the J gene TRBJ2-3, with D perhaps assigned TRBD1 or TRBD2 (5 bases each). The V end lost 2 bases, the J end lost 4 bases, and 11 bases lay between the germline ends. Germline assignment: CDR1 SGHNT and CDR2 YYREEE (reference sequence). The CDR3 is 14 residues long. DNA for the CDR3: TGTGCCAGCAGCTTCGGGACCCCCGCAGATACGCAGTATTTT. Its translation: CASSFGTPADTQYF.

This clone was seen a handful of times. The chain couples TRBV6-5 to TRBJ1-6, with no clear D. The CDR3 is made up of 16 amino acids. V lost 2 bases, J lost 5 bases, and 13 bases lay in between. Per the germline V gene, CDR1 is MNHEY and CDR2 is SVGAGI. CDR3 region: CASSYEYGQHNSPLHF. The CDR3 nucleotides read TGTGCCAGCAGTTACGAGTATGGGCAGCATAATTCACCCCTCCACTTT.

The V call is TRBV2, the J call TRBJ2-7; D is perhaps TRBD1 (5 bases). This CDR3 has 14 residues. The germline CDR1 and CDR2 sequences are SNHLY and FYNNEI. Trimming took off 3 bases at V and 0 bases at J, with 9 bases between the two ends. The CDR3 here is CASSDQGGSYEQYF. In DNA form, the CDR3 reads TGTGCCAGCAGTGACCAGGGCGGCTCCTACGAGCAGTACTTC.

The chain is built from TRBV6-6 and TRBJ2-7; tentatively, D is TRBD1 (5 bases). Germline loops: CDR1 MNHNY, CDR2 SVGAGI (reference sequence). V was cut by 2 bases and J by 6 bases, with 5 bases left in between. The CDR3 has 11 residues. The CDR3 nucleotides read TGTGCCAGCAGTTACGGGGCCGAGCAGTACTTC. This encodes CASSYGAEQYF.

The chain joins TRBV27 to TRBJ2-7; weak D call: TRBD1 (6 bases). Germline CDR1 and CDR2: MNHEY and SMNVEV (reference sequence). This CDR3 contains 15 residues. V was cut by 5 bases and J by 0 bases, with 14 bases left in between. In DNA, the CDR3 is TGTGCCAGCAGTCCCTACAGGGACCACTCCTACGAGCAGTACTTC. Its protein product is CASSPYRDHSYEQYF.

The genes are TRBV7-2 and TRBJ2-3, with 11 bases identical to TRBD2. This CDR3 is 17 amino acids long. CDR1 and CDR2 (germline): SGHTA, FQGNSA. The V and J ends lost 2 bases and 5 bases, in that order; junction bases with no gene match: 9. This CDR3 reads CASSLPGLAEFGDTQYF. The CDR3 DNA sequence: TGTGCCAGCAGCTTACCGGGACTAGCGGAGTTTGGAGATACGCAGTATTTT.

The V and J genes are TRBV28 and TRBJ1-2, with TRBD1 identical over 10 bases. Germline trimming cut 4 bases from V and 4 bases from J; bases unmatched to any gene: 6. This CDR3 spans 15 amino acids. CDR1 and CDR2 from the germline V gene are MDHEN and SYDVKM. The CDR3 DNA follows: TGTGCCAGCAGTTCCCGGACAGGGGGTTTCTATGGCTACACCTTC. It is translated as CASSSRTGGFYGYTF.

The chain couples TRBV6-6 to TRBJ1-5, with a weak D call TRBD1 (6 bases). CDR1 is MNHNY and CDR2 is SVGAGI in the germline V gene (reference sequence). The CDR3 consists of 15 residues. Trimming took off 1 base at V and 5 bases at J, with 12 bases between the two ends. This chain's CDR3 is CASSYYRGNHQPQHF. DNA of the CDR3: TGTGCCAGCAGTTACTATAGGGGGAACCATCAGCCCCAGCATTTT.

The rearrangement joins TRBV6-5 to TRBJ2-7, with TRBD1 as a possible D gene (6 bases). Germline CDR1 MNHEY, CDR2 SVGAGI. The CDR3 is 11 amino acids. V lost 5 bases to trimming and J lost 6 bases, with 8 bases between them. CDR3 amino acids: CASSNRAEQYF. CDR3 nucleotides: TGTGCCAGCAGTAACAGGGCCGAGCAGTACTTC.

The count of this clone is one. The J gene is TRBJ2-3, the V gene TRBV29-1, with 9 bases aligning to TRBD2. CDR3 size: 16 residues. Germline V gene sequence: CDR1 SQVTM, CDR2 ANQGSEA. V lost 4 bases and J lost 2; bases outside the gene matches: 10. This CDR3 is CSVVGSLAGYTDTQYF. Here the CDR3 DNA reads TGCAGCGTTGTTGGATCCCTAGCGGGGTACACAGATACGCAGTATTTT.

This chain uses TRBV5-1 with TRBJ1-6; D unresolved. The CDR3 has 16 amino acids. Trimming took off 0 bases at V and 9 bases at J, with 16 bases between the two ends. Germline V gene lookup returns CDR1 SGHRS and CDR2 YFSETQ. The CDR3: CASSLGSPGYGSPLHF. The CDR3 DNA is TGCGCCAGCAGCTTGGGGTCGCCGGGATATGGTTCACCCCTCCACTTT.

To note about this clone: The same CDR3 also results from other DNA sequences found in this sample. V is TRBV27 and J is TRBJ2-4; D ambiguous. This CDR3 has 14 residues. The V gene lost 4 bases and the J gene lost 9 bases, with 16 bases spanning the gap. The germline CDR1 and CDR2 sequences are MNHEY and SMNVEV (reference sequence). The CDR3 here is CASSSRNRAPIQYF. DNA for the CDR3: TGTGCCAGCAGTTCCCGAAACCGGGCTCCCATTCAGTACTTC.

The chain links TRBV7-9 to TRBJ2-1, with 9 bases identical to TRBD1. The CDR3 spans 15 residues. The V and J ends lost 7 bases and 4 bases, in that order; junction bases with no gene match: 8. Per germline, CDR1 SEHNR and CDR2 FQNEAQ (reference sequence). CDR3 coding DNA: TGTGCCAGCACCCCAACAGGGGGCTCTTACAATGAGCAGTTCTTC. It specifies CASTPTGGSYNEQFF.

The V call is TRBV6-6, the J call TRBJ2-3, with 7 bases aligning to TRBD1. V gave up 6 bases and J gave up 8 bases; unmatched junction bases: 8. CDR1 MNHNY and CDR2 SVGAGI come from the germline V gene (reference sequence). The length of the CDR3 is 13 residues. The CDR3 is CASRGQALPTQYF. The CDR3 DNA is TGTGCCAGCAGAGGACAGGCCCTACCTACGCAGTATTTT.

CDR3: CATSTVGTWVDAEAFF. The CDR3 region has the DNA TGTGCCACCAGCACCGTGGGGACTTGGGTAGACGCTGAAGCTTTCTTT. The rearrangement joins TRBV15 to TRBJ1-1; D is perhaps TRBD1 (5 bases). The CDR3 spans 16 residues. V lost 4 bases and J lost 6, with 21 bases in between. Germline V gene data show CDR1 as LNHNV and CDR2 as YYDKDF (reference sequence).

The CDR3 protein is CASSLGQRGIYEQYF. The CDR3 coding sequence is TGTGCCAGCAGCTTAGGTCAGCGGGGGATCTACGAGCAGTACTTC. The chain links TRBV7-6 to TRBJ2-7, with 8 bases fitting TRBD2. Germline trimming cut 1 base from V and 3 bases from J; bases unmatched to any gene: 5. The germline CDR1 and CDR2 sequences are SGHVS and FNYEAQ. The CDR3 has 15 residues. Full variable domain (outside the CDR3, taken from reference TRBV7-6 and TRBJ2-7): GAGVSQSPRYKVTKRGQDVALRCDPISGHVSLYWYRQALGQGPEFLTYFNYEAQQDKSGLPNDRFSAERPEGSISTLTIQRTEQRDSAMYRCASSLGQRGIYEQYFGPGTRLTVT.

The CDR3 loop is CASSPFPRGRAQDLYGYTF. The CDR3 DNA is TGCGCCAGCAGCCCCTTCCCACGAGGGCGGGCCCAAGATCTCTATGGCTACACCTTC. The chain has TRBV4-1 and TRBJ1-2; D gene unclear. The CDR3 is made up of 19 amino acids. Germline CDR1 MGHRA, CDR2 YSYEKL. V dropped 4 bases and J dropped 4 bases, with 28 bases sitting between them.